These 9 T cell receptor beta chains came from one sample sequenced in a study of cytomegalovirus exposure and HLA in healthy donors. PCR primers comprised 60 Vbeta and 13 Jbeta primers. TCRdb keeps only in-frame clones here, not all; method: immunoSEQ multiplex PCR. This table has over 120,000 clones, roughly 77% appearing once. Specimen: PBMCs. The receptors derive from a male donor in good health and CMV-seronegative.

The rearrangement links TRBV7-3 to TRBJ2-1; 9 bases align to TRBD2. V was pared by 5 bases and J by 4 bases, with 9 bases of the junction left unmatched. This CDR3 spans 16 amino acids. The germline V gene encodes CDR1 SGHTA and CDR2 FQGTGA. CDR3 bases: TGTGCCAGCAGCCACTTAGCGGGAGCGGGGTACAATGAGCAGTTCTTC. Its translation: CASSHLAGAGYNEQFF.

The chain carries TRBV5-1 and TRBJ2-3, with a possible D match to TRBD1 (5 bases). The CDR3 runs to 15 residues. From germline, CDR1 is SGHRS and CDR2 YFSETQ. V was shortened by 0 bases and J by 4 bases, with 12 bases between the two germline ends. The CDR3 DNA sequence: TGCGCCAGCAGCTTGGGCCAGGGCATATCAGATACGCAGTATTTT. Translation: CASSLGQGISDTQYF. The whole variable domain, remainder taken from reference TRBV5-1 and TRBJ2-3, is KAGVTQTPRYLIKTRGQQVTLSCSPISGHRSVSWYQQTPGQGLQFLFEYFSETQRNKGNFPGRFSGRQFSNSRSEMNVSTLELGDSALYLCASSLGQGISDTQYFGPGTRLTVL.

The V and J genes are TRBV11-2 and TRBJ1-1, with D possibly TRBD1 on 6 matching bases. There are 15 residues in the CDR3. Germline CDR1 SGHAT, CDR2 FQNNGV. Deletions cut 2 bases from V and 1 base from J, with 11 bases between. The CDR3 sequence: CASSLSGRGNTEAFF. Written as DNA, the CDR3 is TGTGCCAGCAGCTTATCTGGCAGGGGGAACACTGAAGCTTTCTTT.

The CDR3 reads CASSTPGQRNTEAFF. CDR3 in DNA: TGTGCCAGCAGCACCCCGGGACAGAGGAACACTGAAGCTTTCTTT. The rearrangement uses TRBV27 and TRBJ1-1, with 7 bases identical to TRBD1. Trimming at V came to 6 bases and at J to 1 base, leaving 8 bases not matched to a gene. The CDR3 spans 15 residues. The germline V gene encodes CDR1 MNHEY and CDR2 SMNVEV (reference sequence).

This chain connects TRBV12-5 to TRBJ2-5; TRBD2 matches 9 bases. V was pared by 8 bases and J by 1 base, with 8 bases of the junction left unmatched. Germline CDR1 reads LGHNT; CDR2 reads FRNRAP. This CDR3 is 15 amino acids long. The CDR3 spells CASTTLAGFQETQYF. CDR3 in DNA: TGTGCTAGTACAACGCTAGCGGGATTCCAAGAGACCCAGTACTTC.

The sample holds a few counts of this clone. Germline and junction disagree at one end, which may indicate a read error. The chain recombines TRBV19 with TRBJ2-6; 9 positions agree with TRBD1. The CDR3 covers 17 residues. CDR1 and CDR2 from the germline V gene are LNHDA and SQIVND (reference sequence). CDR3 in amino acids: CASTDRGDRPGANGLTF. In DNA form, the CDR3 reads TGTGCCAGTACCGACAGGGGGGACAGGCCTGGGGCCAACGGCCTGACTTTC.

The V gene is TRBV7-9, the J gene TRBJ2-7, with a weak D call TRBD1 (6 bases). The CDR3 has 16 amino acids. Between the trimmed V and J ends, which lost 3 bases and 0 bases, there was a span of 15 bases. From germline, CDR1 is SEHNR and CDR2 FQNEAQ (reference sequence). CDR3: CASSLAGARLSYEQYF. Here the CDR3 DNA reads TGTGCCAGCAGCTTGGCAGGGGCAAGACTCTCCTACGAGCAGTACTTC.

This clone was detected only a few times. The CDR3 loop reads CASSPGGTGSEKLFF. DNA of the CDR3: TGTGCCAGCTCACCGGGGGGGACAGGGTCTGAAAAACTGTTTTTT. This chain joins TRBV5-6 and TRBJ1-4; 9 bases line up with TRBD1. Germline-derived CDR1 and CDR2 are SGHDT and YYEEEE. The CDR3 has 15 residues. Trimming at V came to 7 bases and at J to 7 bases, leaving 11 bases not matched to a gene. Supplemented by reference TRBV5-6 and TRBJ1-4, the full variable domain reads DAGVTQSPTHLIKTRGQQVTLRCSPKSGHDTVSWYQQALGQGPQFIFQYYEEEERQRGNFPDRFSGHQFPNYSSELNVNALLLGDSALYLCASSPGGTGSEKLFFGSGTQLSVL.

The chain employs TRBV6-6 and TRBJ2-2; 10 bases fit TRBD1. Germline assignment: CDR1 MNHNY and CDR2 SVGAGI (reference sequence). The J segment lost 3 bases and the V segment lost 6 bases, leaving 7 bases of the junction unmatched. CDR3 length equals 16 residues. The CDR3 sequence: CASRDDRGLDTGELFF. The CDR3 DNA reads as TGTGCCAGCAGAGACGACAGGGGGCTGGACACCGGGGAGCTGTTTTTT.